Listed here are 27 T cell receptor beta chains from one sample, sequenced in a study of monozygotic twins with inflammatory bowel disease. TCRdb re-called the 5' RACE reads, yielding one record per CDR3 amino acid sequence without DNA. Here the sample table reports about 300,000 distinct CDR3 sequences. The source material was blood. The receptors here all came from a human donor with ulcerative colitis or Crohn's disease, or a healthy co-twin of an affected twin (not recorded which).

V is TRBV9 and J is TRBJ1-5. Germline V lookup: CDR1 SGDLS, CDR2 YYNGEE. The CDR3 length is 14 residues. This chain's CDR3 is CASSEDYVNQPQHF.

This chain links TRBV5-1 with TRBJ2-4; TCRdb reports TRBD1, a call that lacks DNA to check it against. CDR3 length: 15 amino acids. Germline CDR1 is SGHRS and CDR2 is YFSETQ. This CDR3 reads CASSENQGSKNIQYF.

The chain combines TRBV5-1 with TRBJ2-1; no DNA is available, so the TRBD1 call from TCRdb remains unchecked. CDR3 length equals 14 residues. Germline CDR1 is SGHRS and CDR2 is YFSETQ. The CDR3 reads CASSPGAPYNEQFF.

The rearrangement uses TRBV27 and TRBJ2-7. CDR3 length equals 15 residues. Per germline, CDR1 MNHEY and CDR2 SMNVEV (reference sequence). CDR3 sequence reads: CASSSQRTTGYEQYF.

The chain couples TRBV19 to TRBJ2-2; the D call from TCRdb, TRBD1, cannot be confirmed without DNA. The CDR3 totals 14 residues. CDR1 and CDR2 (germline): LNHDA, SQIVND (reference sequence). This chain's CDR3 is CASMDRGNTGELFF.

The chain carries TRBV6-5 and TRBJ2-1; TCRdb selects TRBD2, and the lack of DNA leaves this call unchecked. The CDR3 is 18 amino acids. Per the germline V gene, CDR1 is MNHEY and CDR2 is SVGAGI. The CDR3: CASSSRTSGKTVQREQFF.

The genes are TRBV24-1 and TRBJ2-3. The germline V gene has CDR1 KGHDR and CDR2 SFDVKD. The CDR3 loop spans 14 amino acids. CDR3 loop: CATSDDRPTDTQYF.

The chain carries TRBV6-5 and TRBJ2-3; checking the TCRdb D call of TRBD2 is not possible without DNA. This CDR3 comprises 17 residues. Germline loops: CDR1 MNHEY, CDR2 SVGAGI. The CDR3 sequence: CASSYSPTSGSTDTQYF.

The chain uses TRBV14 and TRBJ1-1; TCRdb indicates TRBD1, and absent DNA this call remains unverified. Germline V CDR1 and CDR2: SGHDN, FVKESK. The CDR3 spans 14 residues. This CDR3 is CASSRNLRGTEAFF.

This chain links TRBV10-3 with TRBJ2-7; TCRdb's D gene call, TRBD1, goes unchecked for lack of DNA. Germline V gene data show CDR1 as ENHRY and CDR2 as SYGVKD. This CDR3 has 14 amino acids. The CDR3 loop reads CAISAFGTEYEQYF.

The chain has TRBV7-9 and TRBJ2-7; TCRdb's D gene call, TRBD1, goes unchecked for lack of DNA. Germline CDR1 SEHNR, CDR2 FQNEAQ (reference sequence). CDR3 size: 16 residues. The chain's CDR3 is CASSPPGTKISYEQYF. Filled out from reference TRBV7-9 and TRBJ2-7, the complete variable domain reads DTGVSQNPRHKITKRGQNVTFRCDPISEHNRLYWYRQTLGQGPEFLTYFQNEAQLEKSRLLSDRFSAERPKGSFSTLEIQRTEQGDSAMYLCASSPPGTKISYEQYFGPGTRLTVT.

The chain joins TRBV13 to TRBJ2-1; TCRdb designates TRBD2, a call that cannot be tested without DNA. The CDR3 runs to 19 residues. The germline V gene encodes CDR1 PRHDT and CDR2 FYEKMQ (reference sequence). CDR3 loop: CASSSEGLAGALSYNEQFF.

The V and J genes are TRBV18 and TRBJ1-4. CDR3 length: 15 amino acids. The germline CDR1 and CDR2 sequences are KGHSH and LQKENI. This CDR3 reads CASSPGEATNEKLFF. Full variable domain (remainder filled in from reference TRBV18 and TRBJ1-4): NAGVMQNPRHLVRRRGQEARLRCSPMKGHSHVYWYRQLPEEGLKFMVYLQKENIIDESGMPKERFSAEFPKEGPSILRIQQVVRGDSAAYFCASSPGEATNEKLFFGSGTQLSVL.

The chain carries TRBV5-4 and TRBJ2-7; the D call of TRBD1 rests on TCRdb alone, since no DNA is present to check it. This CDR3 region has 13 residues. CDR1 and CDR2 from the germline V gene are SGHNT and YYREEE (reference sequence). The CDR3 protein is CASSLTGRAEQYF. The full variable domain, completed using reference TRBV5-4 and TRBJ2-7, is ETGVTQSPTHLIKTRGQQVTLRCSSQSGHNTVSWYQQALGQGPQFIFQYYREEENGRGNFPPRFSGLQFPNYSSELNVNALELDDSALYLCASSLTGRAEQYFGPGTRLTVT.

The gene calls are TRBV29-1 and TRBJ2-5; as DNA is missing, the TRBD1 call by TCRdb cannot be tested. The CDR3 totals 14 residues. Germline V CDR1 and CDR2: SQVTM, ANQGSEA. The CDR3: CSVVENAGGETQYF.

The chain carries TRBV19 and TRBJ2-1. This CDR3 is built from 15 residues. Germline V gene data show CDR1 as LNHDA and CDR2 as SQIVND (reference sequence). CDR3 loop: CASSIELSSYNEQFF.

J is TRBJ1-6 and V is TRBV11-2; TCRdb's assignment of TRBD1 cannot be checked, as there is no DNA. CDR3 length: 15 amino acids. CDR1 and CDR2 from the germline V gene are SGHAT and FQNNGV. This CDR3 reads CASSPLDRGHSPLHF. Full variable domain (remainder filled in from reference TRBV11-2 and TRBJ1-6): EAGVAQSPRYKIIEKRQSVAFWCNPISGHATLYWYQQILGQGPKLLIQFQNNGVVDDSQLPKDRFSAERLKGVDSTLKIQPAKLEDSAVYLCASSPLDRGHSPLHFGNGTRLTVT.

The chain combines TRBV5-1 with TRBJ2-3. Per germline, CDR1 SGHRS and CDR2 YFSETQ. The CDR3 covers 14 residues. The CDR3 loop is CASSITESTDTQYF.

V gene TRBV11-2 combines with J gene TRBJ2-4; TCRdb designates TRBD1, a call that cannot be tested without DNA. The CDR3 sequence is 19 residues long. Germline CDR1 reads SGHAT; CDR2 reads FQNNGV. This CDR3 reads CASSLIAGGRILAKNIQYF.

The rearrangement joins TRBV9 to TRBJ1-4; no DNA is available, so the TRBD1 call from TCRdb remains unchecked. The CDR3 covers 15 residues. Germline V gene sequence: CDR1 SGDLS, CDR2 YYNGEE. CDR3 amino acids: CASSVDRGMYEKLFF.

V and J are TRBV7-2 and TRBJ1-1; checking the TCRdb D call of TRBD1 is not possible without DNA. The CDR3 totals 13 residues. Per the germline V gene, CDR1 is SGHTA and CDR2 is FQGNSA. CDR3 protein: CASSWTGGGGAFF.

The chain employs TRBV7-2 and TRBJ2-5; TCRdb designates TRBD1, a call that cannot be tested without DNA. This CDR3 has 15 residues. Germline CDR1 and CDR2: SGHTA and FQGNSA. The chain's CDR3 is CASSLIIGGPETQYF.

The chain employs TRBV15 and TRBJ1-1. The CDR3 has 15 amino acids. The germline V gene encodes CDR1 LNHNV and CDR2 YYDKDF (reference sequence). The CDR3 sequence is CATSRRAGMNTEAFF.

The chain is built from TRBV27 and TRBJ2-7; the D call of TRBD2 rests on TCRdb alone, since no DNA is present to check it. Germline V gives CDR1 MNHEY, CDR2 SMNVEV (reference sequence). The CDR3 covers 13 residues. The CDR3 sequence: CASSSEVSYEQYF.

The gene calls are TRBV10-3 and TRBJ1-2. Germline V gene lookup returns CDR1 ENHRY and CDR2 SYGVKD. This CDR3 is built from 15 residues. CDR3 loop: CAISGDTAPNYGYTF.

The V call is TRBV14, the J call TRBJ2-2; with no DNA, the TCRdb D assignment of TRBD1 cannot be verified. Germline assignment: CDR1 SGHDN and CDR2 FVKESK. The CDR3 runs to 16 residues. The CDR3 loop is CASSPGSSWMAGELFF.

The CDR3 loop is CASSLLERGGTDTQYF. The chain joins TRBV5-1 to TRBJ2-3; TCRdb outputs TRBD2, but without DNA this stays unchecked. The germline V gene has CDR1 SGHRS and CDR2 YFSETQ. The CDR3 spans 16 residues.